The clone carrying this T cell receptor beta chain was observed many times. The antigen is undetermined. After constant-region reverse-primer amplification, full-length variable regions underwent semi-nested PCR with Nested Universal Primer A. TCRdb fed the 5' RACE reads into MiXCR, producing one record per CDR3 protein. The sample lists over 50,000 distinct CDR3 sequences, approximately 25% occurring once. Study results and caveats: Tumor memory CD4+ T cell TCR gene usage was found to cluster with blood and lymph node memory CD4+ cells and with lymph node naive CD4+ cells.

The CDR3 consists of 11 residues. The germline V and J ends were trimmed by 2 bases and 1 base, with 2 bases remaining between them. Germline-derived CDR1 and CDR2 are DFQATT and SNEGSKA (reference sequence). Purified naive CD4+ T cells were depleted of CD25+ Tregs. This chain joins TRBV20-1 and TRBJ1-1; D is uncertain. This clonotype originated in a female donor with breast cancer. The specimen was tumor-infiltrating naive CD4+ T cells sorted from the breast tumor. As to subset: naive CD4+ T cells, CD4+CD45RA+CD25-. CDR3 residues: CSARKNTEAFF. The CDR3 nucleotides are TGCAGTGCTAGAAAGAACACTGAAGCTTTCTTT.